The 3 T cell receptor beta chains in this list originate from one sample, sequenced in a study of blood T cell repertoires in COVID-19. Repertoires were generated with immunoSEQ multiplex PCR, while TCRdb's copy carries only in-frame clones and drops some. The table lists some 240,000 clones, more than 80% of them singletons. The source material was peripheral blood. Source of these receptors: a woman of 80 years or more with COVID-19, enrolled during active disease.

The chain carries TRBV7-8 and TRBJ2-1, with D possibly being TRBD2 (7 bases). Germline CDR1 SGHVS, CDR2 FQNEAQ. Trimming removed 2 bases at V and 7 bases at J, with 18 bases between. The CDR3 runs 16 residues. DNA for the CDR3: TGTGCCAGCAGCTTACCCCTAGGGGGGGGCTCTAATGAGCAGTTCTTC. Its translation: CASSLPLGGGSNEQFF.

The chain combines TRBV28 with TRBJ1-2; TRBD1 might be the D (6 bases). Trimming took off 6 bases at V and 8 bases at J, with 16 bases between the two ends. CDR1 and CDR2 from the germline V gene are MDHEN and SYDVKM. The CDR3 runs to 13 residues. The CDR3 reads CASRPLGGYGYTF. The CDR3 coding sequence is TGTGCCAGCAGGCCCTTAGGGGGATACGGCTACACCTTC.

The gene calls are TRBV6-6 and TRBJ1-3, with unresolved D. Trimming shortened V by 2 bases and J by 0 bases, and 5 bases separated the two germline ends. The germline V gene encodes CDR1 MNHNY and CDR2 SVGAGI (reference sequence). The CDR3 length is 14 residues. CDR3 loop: CASSYLRSGNTIYF. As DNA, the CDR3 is TGTGCCAGCAGTTACCTACGCTCTGGAAACACCATATATTTT.